This T cell receptor beta chain was identified during a study of blood T cell repertoires in COVID-19. Authors' methods: Amplification from reference gene primers served as the basis for estimated nucleated cell counts. Here immunoSEQ multiplex PCR was the method, and the copy in TCRdb shows in-frame clones only, minus some. The V and J calls and the clone size are those of that table, but D and trimming were determined from the DNA. The sample consists of 200,000 to 300,000 clones, over 90% of them appearing once. Seattle researchers signed up patients amid active infection and tracked them longitudinally. This sequence was found in a man between 25 and 39 years old with COVID-19, enrolled during active disease. Material: peripheral blood.

In DNA form, the CDR3 reads TGTGCCAGCTACAGGGGTACGAATGAAGCTTTCTTT. This gives the protein CASYRGTNEAFF. This sequence joins TRBV6-5 and TRBJ1-1; 7 bases map to TRBD1. The CDR3 loop spans 12 amino acids. Germline CDR1 reads MNHEY; CDR2 reads SVGAGI. V shed 8 bases, J shed 7 bases, and the junction held 7 bases outside the gene matches.